Listed below are T cell receptor beta chains from one sample, sequenced in a study of T-cell reconstitution after alpha-beta-depleted transplantation in children. One entry per CDR3 protein results from TCRdb running MiXCR on the PCR reads. The sample holds a few hundred thousand distinct CDR3 sequences, 15% to 20% seen once. The sequenced sample was PBMCs from the stem cell graft donor, obtained from the stem cell graft. These TCRs come from a human donor who donated a stem cell graft to a child with acute lymphoblastic leukemia. Both conserved end residues are part of each CDR3. The order of the fields is J gene, V gene, clone size, D gene, CDR3 protein, CDR3 DNA. D genes are given only for firm matches. Size tells how often a clone was seen (once, few, many) or the class of an expanded clone, and some rows leave it out.

TRBJ1-1	TRBV4-1	NA	NA	CASSQDTGFISTEAFF	TGCGCCAGCAGCCAAGATACAGGGTTTATTTCCACTGAAGCTTTCTTT
TRBJ1-1	TRBV27	NA	NA	CASTSDRLNTEAFF	TGTGCCAGCACCTCAGACCGTTTGAACACTGAAGCTTTCTTT
TRBJ2-1	TRBV4-1	NA	TRBD2	CASSQDGIAGGSYNEQFF	TGCGCCAGCAGCCAAGATGGAATAGCGGGAGGTTCCTACAATGAGCAGTTCTTC
TRBJ1-1	TRBV30	NA	TRBD1	CAWRGTGVLEAFF	TGTGCCTGGAGGGGGACAGGGGTACTTGAAGCTTTCTTT
TRBJ2-1	TRBV20-1	few	TRBD2	CSAISPSGNNEQFF	TGCAGTGCTATCAGTCCTAGCGGCAACAATGAGCAGTTCTTC
TRBJ2-1	TRBV20-1	few	NA	CSARDSGGAYNEQFF	TGCAGTGCTAGAGATTCTGGCGGGGCCTACAATGAGCAGTTCTTC
TRBJ1-5	TRBV10-3	NA	NA	CAISQDGISNQPQHF	TGTGCCATCAGTCAAGACGGGATAAGCAATCAGCCCCAGCATTTT
TRBJ2-5	TRBV7-8	many	TRBD2	CASSFPGGPRETQYF	TGTGCCAGCAGCTTTCCGGGAGGGCCGAGAGAGACCCAGTACTTC
TRBJ2-7	TRBV10-3	few	NA	CAISESHQGAYEQYF	TGTGCCATCAGTGAGTCGCATCAAGGAGCCTACGAGCAGTACTTC
TRBJ1-3	TRBV28	few	NA	CASSFGSGSANTIYF	TGTGCCAGCAGTTTTGGTTCGGGGTCGGCAAACACCATATATTTT
TRBJ1-5	TRBV2	NA	NA	CASSEGRADNQPQHF	TGTGCCAGCAGCGAGGGCAGGGCTGACAATCAGCCCCAGCATTTT
TRBJ2-7	TRBV11-2	NA	NA	CASSPARLGYEQYF	TGTGCCAGCAGCCCGGCTCGTTTAGGCTACGAGCAGTACTTC
TRBJ2-5	TRBV2	few	NA	CASRRSPTATETQYF	TGTGCCAGCAGGAGATCACCAACTGCGACGGAGACCCAGTACTTC
TRBJ1-2	TRBV20-1	NA	NA	CSGKQGAYGYTF	TGCAGTGGCAAACAGGGAGCCTATGGCTACACCTTC
TRBJ2-7	TRBV12-3/TRBV12-4	NA	NA	CASSSTGAGDDEQYF	TGTGCCAGCAGTAGTACCGGGGCAGGGGACGACGAGCAGTACTTC
TRBJ2-1	TRBV20-1	NA	TRBD2	CSARSLAGGSYNEQFF	TGCAGTGCTAGAAGCCTAGCGGGAGGATCTTACAATGAGCAGTTCTTC